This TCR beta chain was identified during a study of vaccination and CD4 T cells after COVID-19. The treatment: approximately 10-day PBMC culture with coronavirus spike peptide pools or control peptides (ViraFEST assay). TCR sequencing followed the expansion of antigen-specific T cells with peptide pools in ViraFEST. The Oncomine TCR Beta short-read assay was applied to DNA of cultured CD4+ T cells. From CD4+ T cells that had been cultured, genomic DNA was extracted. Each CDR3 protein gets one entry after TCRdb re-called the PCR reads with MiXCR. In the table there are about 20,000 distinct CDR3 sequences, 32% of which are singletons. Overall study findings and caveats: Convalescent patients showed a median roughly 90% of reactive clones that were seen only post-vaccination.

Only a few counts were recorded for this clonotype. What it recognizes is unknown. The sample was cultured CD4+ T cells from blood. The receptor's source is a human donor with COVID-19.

The CDR3 nucleotides read TGTGCCACCTCCGGGACGGACTATAATTCACCCCTCCACTTT. This translates into CATSGTDYNSPLHF. The V gene is TRBV6-1, the J gene TRBJ1-6; tentatively, D is TRBD1 (5 bases). Trimming took off 10 bases at V and 3 bases at J, with 13 bases between the two ends. The CDR3 consists of 14 residues. The germline gives CDR1 MNHNS, CDR2 SASEGT.